This T cell receptor beta chain was observed in a study of cytomegalovirus exposure and HLA in healthy donors. Study-level background: Samples from HLA-typed donors yielded 85 million to 95 million unique TCRs in an early data release. Falling in the Caucasian-associated ancestry cluster were 80% to 90% of under 450 genotyped donors.

Primers included in the PCR were 60 Vbeta and 13 Jbeta primers. Repertoires were generated with immunoSEQ multiplex PCR, while TCRdb's copy carries only in-frame clones and drops some. The data contain under 130,000 clones, about 81% of them singletons. The count of this clone is one. The antigen is undetermined. The study, taken as a whole, reports: Later on, an analysis tied 15,000 or so TCR beta sequences to HLA alleles at 0.05 false discovery rate.

Germline values: CDR1 LNHDA, CDR2 SQIVND (reference sequence). The CDR3 runs to 14 residues. With 3 bases removed from V and 3 bases from J, the gap between germline ends came to 11 bases. The sample comprised PBMCs. This TCR was sampled from a man aged 30 to 45 in good health and CMV-seronegative. V is TRBV19 and J is TRBJ1-2, with unresolved D. In nucleotides, the CDR3 is TGTGCCAGTAGTATGAGGGTCGGAGACTATGGCTACACCTTC. Its translation is CASSMRVGDYGYTF.